This entry lists 25 T cell receptor beta chains sequenced from one sample in a study of blood T cell repertoires in COVID-19. Repertoires were generated with immunoSEQ multiplex PCR, while TCRdb's copy carries only in-frame clones and drops some. The sample includes around 280,000 clones, about 90% of them seen just once. Sequenced material: peripheral blood. The source is a woman aged 30 to 39 with COVID-19, enrolled during active disease.

V and J are TRBV5-1 and TRBJ1-4, with unresolved D. This CDR3 region has 12 residues. The V end lost 1 base, the J end lost 10 bases, and 8 bases lay between the germline ends. The V gene's germline CDR1 is SGHRS and CDR2 YFSETQ. CDR3 protein: CASSLYEGKLFF. The CDR3 nucleotides are TGCGCCAGCAGCTTGTATGAGGGAAAACTGTTTTTT.

This clone is medium-sized within its sample. The chain carries TRBV9 and TRBJ2-7; possibly TRBD1 for D (6 bases). This CDR3 region has 12 residues. V lost 3 bases and J lost 4, with 8 bases in between. CDR1 and CDR2 (germline): SGDLS, YYNGEE. The CDR3 loop reads CASSGRGYEQYF. In nucleotides, the CDR3 is TGTGCCAGCAGCGGCAGGGGATACGAGCAGTACTTC.

V gene TRBV19 combines with J gene TRBJ2-4, with 7 positions matching TRBD1. Per the germline V gene, CDR1 is LNHDA and CDR2 is SQIVND (reference sequence). The ends lost 5 bases at V and 5 bases at J; junction bases unmatched: 9. The CDR3 spans 15 residues. CDR3 sequence (DNA): TGTGCCAGTAGTCCTCTCGACAGGGACGAAAACATTCAGTACTTC. Encoded protein: CASSPLDRDENIQYF.

J is TRBJ1-6 and V is TRBV5-4; a weak D match, TRBD1 (5 bases). V lost 0 bases and J lost 9, with 10 bases in between. CDR1 SGHNT and CDR2 YYREEE come from the germline V gene (reference sequence). The CDR3 runs to 14 residues. The CDR3 coding sequence is TGTGCCAGCAGCTTGGAGGGGCAGGGTTCACCCCTCCACTTT. The encoded protein is CASSLEGQGSPLHF. Full variable domain (outside the CDR3, taken from reference TRBV5-4 and TRBJ1-6): ETGVTQSPTHLIKTRGQQVTLRCSSQSGHNTVSWYQQALGQGPQFIFQYYREEENGRGNFPPRFSGLQFPNYSSELNVNALELDDSALYLCASSLEGQGSPLHFGNGTRLTVT.

The V and J genes are TRBV27 and TRBJ1-2; D is undetermined. Germline V gene data show CDR1 as MNHEY and CDR2 as SMNVEV (reference sequence). The CDR3 loop spans 15 amino acids. With 2 bases removed from V and 4 bases from J, the gap between germline ends came to 14 bases. In DNA form, the CDR3 reads TGTGCCAGCAGTTTAGGGCGTCCCGCTGTCTATGGCTACACCTTC. Translation: CASSLGRPAVYGYTF.

The chain recombines TRBV5-5 with TRBJ1-2, with D unresolved. V was clipped by 5 bases and J by 5 bases, with 16 bases between them. This CDR3 has 14 residues. In germline, CDR1 is SGHKS, CDR2 YYEKEE (reference sequence). CDR3 DNA: TGTGCCAGCAGTCTGAGGTCCGCCGCATATGGCTACACCTTC. This codes for CASSLRSAAYGYTF.

The CDR3 DNA follows: TGTGCCAGCTCACCCGACAGGGGGCTTGAGCAGTTCTTC. Amino acids: CASSPDRGLEQFF. V gene TRBV18 combines with J gene TRBJ2-1, with TRBD1 identical over 10 bases. Trimming removed 3 bases from V and 9 bases from J; junction bases left unmatched: 2. Germline CDR1 KGHSH, CDR2 LQKENI. CDR3 length: 13 amino acids.

The chain joins TRBV24-1 to TRBJ1-5, with 10 positions matching TRBD1. V shed 7 bases, J shed 8 bases, and the junction held 7 bases outside the gene matches. Germline values: CDR1 KGHDR, CDR2 SFDVKD. The CDR3 covers 14 residues. DNA for the CDR3: TGTGCCACCAGCGGACAGGGGGGAAGGGAGCCCCAGCATTTT. Encoded protein: CATSGQGGREPQHF.

The chain recombines TRBV7-8 with TRBJ2-7, with TRBD1 matching 9 bases. The CDR3 loop spans 15 amino acids. J was trimmed by 2 bases and V by 5 bases; bases with no gene match: 7. Germline V CDR1 and CDR2: SGHVS, FQNEAQ. CDR3 DNA sequence: TGTGCCAGCAGCACCGGGACAGGGTATCCCTACGAGCAGTACTTC. This codes for CASSTGTGYPYEQYF.

V and J are TRBV27 and TRBJ1-6; a possible D gene is TRBD1 (5 bases). Deletions cut 3 bases from V and 7 bases from J, with 13 bases between. The CDR3 extends over 15 amino acids. Per germline, CDR1 MNHEY and CDR2 SMNVEV (reference sequence). Here the CDR3 DNA reads TGTGCCAGCAGTTTGAGGTCAGGGTGGAATTCACCCCTCCACTTT. Translation gives CASSLRSGWNSPLHF.

The chain joins TRBV5-6 to TRBJ2-7; D is possibly TRBD2 (5 bases). This CDR3 spans 14 amino acids. The germline CDR1 and CDR2 sequences are SGHDT and YYEEEE. Trimming shortened V by 6 bases and J by 3 bases, and 16 bases separated the two germline ends. CDR3: CASNTFNGNYEQYF. Here the CDR3 DNA reads TGTGCCAGCAACACGTTCAACGGGAACTACGAGCAGTACTTC. Full variable domain (missing parts from reference TRBV5-6 and TRBJ2-7): DAGVTQSPTHLIKTRGQQVTLRCSPKSGHDTVSWYQQALGQGPQFIFQYYEEEERQRGNFPDRFSGHQFPNYSSELNVNALLLGDSALYLCASNTFNGNYEQYFGPGTRLTVT.

This chain links TRBV19 with TRBJ2-7; 11 positions match TRBD1. The germline gives CDR1 LNHDA, CDR2 SQIVND (reference sequence). CDR3 length equals 14 residues. V gave up 5 bases and J gave up 7 bases; unmatched junction bases: 7. CDR3 amino acids: CASSPGQGAYEQYF. For the CDR3, the DNA is TGTGCCAGTAGTCCTGGACAGGGGGCTTATGAGCAGTACTTC.

This clone was counted between two and nine times. V and J are TRBV18 and TRBJ2-5; 9 nucleotides match TRBD1. The V and J ends lost 4 bases and 1 base, in that order; junction bases with no gene match: 4. Per germline, CDR1 KGHSH and CDR2 LQKENI. This CDR3 region has 15 residues. CDR3 protein: CASSRPGQGQETQYF. The CDR3 DNA reads TGTGCCAGCTCACGTCCGGGACAGGGCCAAGAGACCCAGTACTTC.

The chain couples TRBV5-1 to TRBJ1-4, with D uncertain. CDR1 and CDR2 (germline): SGHRS, YFSETQ. V gave up 2 bases and J gave up 0 bases, with 11 bases separating them. This CDR3 contains 16 residues. CDR3 sequence: CASSFRPGTTNEKLFF. The CDR3 DNA reads as TGCGCCAGCAGCTTTCGTCCGGGGACAACTAATGAAAAACTGTTTTTT.

This chain joins TRBV7-9 and TRBJ1-1, with D possibly being TRBD1 (5 bases). Per germline, CDR1 SEHNR and CDR2 FQNEAQ (reference sequence). The V gene lost 3 bases and the J gene lost 0 bases, with 11 bases spanning the gap. The CDR3 has 15 amino acids. CDR3 DNA: TGTGCCAGCAGCTTGGCGGGACCGCTGAACACTGAAGCTTTCTTT. Its translation: CASSLAGPLNTEAFF.

The V and J genes are TRBV5-1 and TRBJ2-7; TRBD1 is a possible D gene (5 bases). The CDR3 is 13 residues long. The V gene lost 4 bases and the J gene lost 1 base, with 9 bases spanning the gap. Germline CDR1 is SGHRS and CDR2 is YFSETQ. CDR3 sequence: CASSIGASYEQYF. CDR3 DNA sequence: TGCGCCAGCAGCATTGGGGCTTCCTACGAGCAGTACTTC.

V and J are TRBV5-4 and TRBJ2-5; D possibly corresponds to TRBD1 (8 bases). Germline V gene lookup returns CDR1 SGHNT and CDR2 YYREEE (reference sequence). This CDR3 spans 17 amino acids. V was cut by 4 bases and J by 0 bases, with 19 bases left in between. The CDR3 nucleotides read TGTGCCAGCAGCCGGACAGGGAGGGTTTTGTACCAAGAGACCCAGTACTTC. Protein: CASSRTGRVLYQETQYF.

J is TRBJ2-3 and V is TRBV5-1, with 8 bases lining up with TRBD2. The V gene's germline CDR1 is SGHRS and CDR2 YFSETQ. The junction had 1 base not matched to a gene; V was cut back by 0 bases and J by 1 base. The CDR3 loop spans 15 amino acids. The CDR3 nucleotides read TGCGCCAGCAGCTTGGGGCGGGGGGGCACAGATACGCAGTATTTT. Its protein is CASSLGRGGTDTQYF.

The CDR3, as DNA: TGTGCCAGCAAGGAGGGTCGGAATCAGCCCCAGCATTTT. It specifies CASKEGRNQPQHF. V gene TRBV28 combines with J gene TRBJ1-5; D is unclear. V was trimmed by 7 bases and J by 4 bases, leaving 11 bases between them. CDR1 and CDR2 (germline): MDHEN, SYDVKM. The CDR3 contains 13 residues.

The chain uses TRBV10-3 and TRBJ2-1; possibly TRBD2 for D (5 bases). This CDR3 has 15 amino acids. V was trimmed by 2 bases and J by 6 bases, leaving 14 bases between them. The germline CDR1 and CDR2 sequences are ENHRY and SYGVKD. CDR3: CAISEEGSVVNEQFF. In nucleotides, the CDR3 is TGTGCCATCAGTGAGGAGGGTTCTGTGGTCAATGAGCAGTTCTTC.

The CDR3 DNA reads as TGTGCCAGCAGTGAAGGGGTGACAGGAGCCTACGAGCAGTACTTC. This codes for CASSEGVTGAYEQYF. The chain has TRBV6-1 and TRBJ2-7; perhaps TRBD1 as D (6 bases). The CDR3 has 15 residues. Trimming stripped 1 base from V and 2 bases from J, with 12 bases between. Germline values: CDR1 MNHNS, CDR2 SASEGT.

The V gene is TRBV7-8, the J gene TRBJ2-7; 10 positions agree with TRBD2. The V segment lost 1 base and the J segment 0 bases; nucleotides outside the gene matches: 6. The CDR3 runs 17 residues. In germline, CDR1 is SGHVS, CDR2 FQNEAQ. The CDR3 coding sequence is TGTGCCAGCAGCTTAGTAGGTAGCGGGGGGTCCTCCTACGAGCAGTACTTC. Its protein is CASSLVGSGGSSYEQYF. Complete variable domain (other parts from reference TRBV7-8 and TRBJ2-7): GAGVSQSPRYKVAKRGQDVALRCDPISGHVSLFWYQQALGQGPEFLTYFQNEAQLDKSGLPSDRFFAERPEGSVSTLKIQRTQQEDSAVYLCASSLVGSGGSSYEQYFGPGTRLTVT.

The chain has TRBV19 and TRBJ1-5; perhaps TRBD1 as D (5 bases). This CDR3 is built from 15 residues. The germline V gene encodes CDR1 LNHDA and CDR2 SQIVND (reference sequence). V was shortened by 5 bases and J by 0 bases, with 11 bases between the two germline ends. CDR3 region: CASSGALYSNQPQHF. The CDR3 DNA sequence: TGTGCCAGTAGTGGGGCCCTTTATAGCAATCAGCCCCAGCATTTT.

The chain combines TRBV11-2 with TRBJ2-7; D gene uncertain. Trimming removed 0 bases from V and 1 base from J, with 13 bases in between. Germline assignment: CDR1 SGHAT and CDR2 FQNNGV. This CDR3 spans 16 amino acids. CDR3 nucleotide sequence: TGTGCCAGCAGCTTAGATTTGGAGAGGCATTCCTACGAGCAGTACTTC. Translating it yields CASSLDLERHSYEQYF. Full variable domain (missing parts from reference TRBV11-2 and TRBJ2-7): EAGVAQSPRYKIIEKRQSVAFWCNPISGHATLYWYQQILGQGPKLLIQFQNNGVVDDSQLPKDRFSAERLKGVDSTLKIQPAKLEDSAVYLCASSLDLERHSYEQYFGPGTRLTVT.

This rearrangement joins TRBV5-1 to TRBJ1-2; tentatively, D is TRBD1 (6 bases). The CDR3 is 13 residues long. Looked up from germline, CDR1 is SGHRS and CDR2 is YFSETQ. Trimming took 4 bases from V and 6 from J, leaving 13 bases between them. The CDR3 sequence is CASSDGRTDGYTF. CDR3 in DNA: TGCGCCAGCAGCGACGGGAGGACAGATGGCTACACCTTC.